This T cell receptor beta chain was obtained from a study of T cells after yellow fever vaccination (dated by TCRdb to between 2018 and 2021). With regard to the full study: The SMART-Seq v4 Ultra Low Input RNA kit was used to prepare libraries from fractions with low cell numbers. To follow T-cell clones before and after primary and booster YFV17D yellow fever vaccination, bulk TCR alpha and beta repertoires were sequenced over time. Two healthy male donors, one aged 18 to 30 and one aged 30 to 40 years, made up the cohort. Bulk PBMC replicates and cell subsets were isolated from blood drawn at multiple timepoints before and after both primary and secondary immunization.

The instrument given in TCRdb is Illumina NovaSeq 6000. TCR cDNA was synthesized by 5'RACE template switching, which introduced a universal primer site and unique molecular identifiers. cDNA synthesis was primed from both the TCR alpha and TCR beta constant segments. Two PCR steps were used to amplify libraries, with sample barcodes and sequencing adapters being added in the second step. Sequencing of libraries was performed on Illumina HiSeq 2500 (2x100 bp) or NovaSeq (2x150 bp). The source study handled its data this way. MIGEC was used to demultiplex reads and collapse the reads into UMI consensus sequences, and MiXCR was used for V(D)J alignment. Using edgeR on replicate PBMC samples, clonotypes were called vaccine-responding if FDR was below 0.01 and the log2 fold change was above 5 up to day 15. Each bulk clonotype was labeled CD4 or CD8 based on which sequenced repertoire, CD4 or CD8, contained the clonotype at higher abundance. TCRdb trimmed public reads at Q25 via fastp, called clones via MiXCR and kept in-frame beta chains. Each entry merges the rows of one CDR3 protein and shows their most common DNA and genes. It is TCRdb's table, rather than the study itself, that gives the V and J calls and clone size. The sample table contains 170,000 or so distinct CDR3 sequences; only one count was recorded for approximately 10% of them. The biggest ten clones account for roughly 33% of the sample.

Study-wide findings and limitations: Because only a couple of donors were included in the study, the extent to which the findings can be generalized is limited. FACS-sorted repertoires could contain abundant contaminating clonotypes from the bulk population, so computational filtering was required. The secondary T-cell response was weaker than the primary response but faster, peaking on day 5 instead of day 15. Most clones expanded after primary vaccination were re-detected after the booster (96% of CD4 and 88% of CD8), suggesting broad memory maintenance. A small share of clonotypes occurred in both CD4 and CD8 compartments, likely arising from convergent recombination.

This clonotype was recorded a few times. No cognate antigen has been identified for it. No base quality information exists; no much larger clone differs at one position. In light of the paper, this sample's treatment or condition label describes: live attenuated yellow fever vaccine strain. A standard Ficoll-Paque protocol was used to isolate PBMCs from peripheral blood. Dynabeads CD4 and CD8 positive selection kits were used to isolate the CD4 and CD8 T-cell fractions. RNA was extracted with TriZol from bulk PBMCs, CD4 and CD8 fractions, and dextramer-positive and dextramer-negative fractions. From a lookup of the germline V gene, CDR1 and CDR2 are MNHNS and SASEGT. The CDR3 sequence holds 17 residues, the cysteine and phenylalanine included. Only the CDR3 part of the read is kept: 51 bases, read in frame from the first base. The V end gives up 6 bases and the J end 5 bases, leaving 16 bases in the junction not matched to a gene.

The V and J genes are TRBV6-1 and TRBJ1-2; a stretch of 9 junction bases matches TRBD1. The clonotype was recovered from a man younger than 35 who received the YFV17D yellow fever vaccine. This material consisted of CD8+ T cells sorted from PBMCs, taken 45 days after the yellow fever booster vaccination. CDR3 loop: CASRQGQGTDALYGYTF. The sequenced DNA: TGTGCCAGCAGGCAAGGACAGGGGACGGATGCGTTGTATGGCTACACCTTC.